The T cell receptor beta chain described here comes from a study of identical twins. Overall study findings and caveats: For out-of-frame alpha sequences shared by twins, low generation probability was in excess. Modeled out-of-frame TCR alpha sharing in monozygotic twins fell below observed levels. Fewer insertions characterized abundant cord blood beta clonotypes, whereas memory repertoires showed none.

This CDR3 has 15 residues. V lost 1 base and J lost 6; bases outside the gene matches: 7. Each CDR3 protein is one row after TCRdb ran MiXCR on the 5' RACE reads. This table holds 240,000 or so distinct CDR3 sequences, roughly 7% found once. A remark on this clonotype: The antigen remains unidentified.

These data also formed part of another study, on yellow fever vaccine responses in identical twins.

Sequencing was done on a sample of memory (CD45RO+) T cells sorted from blood. This sequence joins TRBV12-3 or TRBV12-4 and TRBJ2-7; 9 positions match TRBD2. This TCR was recovered from a woman younger than 35 in good health. Here the CDR3 DNA reads TGTGCCAGCAGTTTAGTCCTAGCGGGACACGGCGAGCAGTACTTC. Amino acids: CASSLVLAGHGEQYF.